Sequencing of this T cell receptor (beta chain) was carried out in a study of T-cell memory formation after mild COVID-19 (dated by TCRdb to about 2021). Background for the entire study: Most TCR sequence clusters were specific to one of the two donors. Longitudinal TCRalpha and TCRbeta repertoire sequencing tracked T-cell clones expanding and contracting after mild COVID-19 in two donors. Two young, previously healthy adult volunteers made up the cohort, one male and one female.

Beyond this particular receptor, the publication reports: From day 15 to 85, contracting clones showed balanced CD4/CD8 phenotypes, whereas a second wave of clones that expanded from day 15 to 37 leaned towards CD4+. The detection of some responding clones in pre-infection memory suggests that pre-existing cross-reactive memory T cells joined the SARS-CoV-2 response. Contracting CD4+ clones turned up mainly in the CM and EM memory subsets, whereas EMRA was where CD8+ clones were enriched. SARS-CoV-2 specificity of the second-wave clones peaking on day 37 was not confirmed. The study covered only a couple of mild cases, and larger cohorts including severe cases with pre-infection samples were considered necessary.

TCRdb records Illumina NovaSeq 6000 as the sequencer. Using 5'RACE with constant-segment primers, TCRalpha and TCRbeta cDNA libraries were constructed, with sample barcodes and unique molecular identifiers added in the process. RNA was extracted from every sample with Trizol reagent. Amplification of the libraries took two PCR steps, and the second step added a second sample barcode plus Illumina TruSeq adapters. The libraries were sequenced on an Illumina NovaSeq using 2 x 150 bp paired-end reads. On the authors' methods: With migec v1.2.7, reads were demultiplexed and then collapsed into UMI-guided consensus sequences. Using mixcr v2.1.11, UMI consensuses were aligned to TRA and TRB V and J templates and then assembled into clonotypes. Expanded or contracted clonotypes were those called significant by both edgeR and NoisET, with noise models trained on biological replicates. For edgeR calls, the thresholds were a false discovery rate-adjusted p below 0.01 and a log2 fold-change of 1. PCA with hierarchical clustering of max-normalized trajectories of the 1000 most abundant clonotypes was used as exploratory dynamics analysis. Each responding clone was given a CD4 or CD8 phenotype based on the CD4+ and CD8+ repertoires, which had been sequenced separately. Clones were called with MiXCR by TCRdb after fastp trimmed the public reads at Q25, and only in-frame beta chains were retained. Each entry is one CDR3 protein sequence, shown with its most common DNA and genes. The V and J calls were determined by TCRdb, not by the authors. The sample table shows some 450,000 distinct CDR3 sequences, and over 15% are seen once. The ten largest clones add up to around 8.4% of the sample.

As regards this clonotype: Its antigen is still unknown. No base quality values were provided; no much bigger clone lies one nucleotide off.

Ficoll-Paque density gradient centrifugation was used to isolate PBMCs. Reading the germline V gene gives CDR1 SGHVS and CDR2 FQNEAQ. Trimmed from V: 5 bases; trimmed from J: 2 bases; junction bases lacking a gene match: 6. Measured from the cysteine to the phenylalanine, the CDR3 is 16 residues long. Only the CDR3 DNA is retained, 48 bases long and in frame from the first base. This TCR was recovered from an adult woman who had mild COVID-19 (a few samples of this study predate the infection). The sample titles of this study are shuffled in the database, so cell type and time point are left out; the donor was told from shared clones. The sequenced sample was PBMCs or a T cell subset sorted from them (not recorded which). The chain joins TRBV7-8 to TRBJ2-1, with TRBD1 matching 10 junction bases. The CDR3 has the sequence CASSPRDRGTYNEQFF. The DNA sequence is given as TGTGCCAGCAGCCCCCGGGACAGGGGCACCTACAATGAGCAGTTCTTC.